This T cell receptor beta chain comes out of a study of monozygotic twins with inflammatory bowel disease. Following a re-call of the 5' RACE reads, TCRdb has one entry per CDR3 protein and lacks DNA. This table holds more than 300,000 distinct CDR3 sequences. The sequenced sample was blood. The receptor's source is a human donor with ulcerative colitis or Crohn's disease, or a healthy co-twin of an affected twin (not recorded which).

This chain's CDR3 is CSARDSRGSYEQYF. This sequence joins TRBV20-1 and TRBJ2-7. The CDR3 loop spans 14 amino acids. Germline V lookup: CDR1 DFQATT, CDR2 SNEGSKA (reference sequence).